This T cell receptor (beta chain) was recorded in a study of shared clonotypes between healthy human individuals. General study points: Estimated richness values were generally larger in naive subsets than in memory subsets. Although depth was large, rarefaction showed that sequencing of the sorted subsets was incomplete.

Here immunoSEQ multiplex PCR was the method, and the copy in TCRdb shows in-frame clones only, minus some. The sample shows around 1.9 million clones, just under 95% of them seen only once. Positive CCR7 selection of CD45RO-negative cells yielded the naive CD8 cells, and terminally differentiated effector memory CD45RA+ cells were excluded. The donors, healthy adults who were HIV-negative, had experienced no recent acute infections or vaccinations. Turning to this clone: Its target is not known.

The germline gives CDR1 MNHNS, CDR2 SASEGT. This CDR3 comprises 15 residues. V was trimmed by 5 bases and J by 1 base, leaving 12 bases between them. The chain recombines TRBV6-1 with TRBJ1-5, with D perhaps matching TRBD1 (5 bases). The origin of this receptor is a man between 18 and 29 years old in good health. Some clones in this sample may be carry-over from other donors' samples. Sequencing input: naive CD8+ T cells from PBMCs. The CDR3 DNA reads TGTGCCAGCAGTATTCGACAGACCAGCAATCAGCCCCAGCATTTT. It yields the protein CASSIRQTSNQPQHF.